This TCR beta chain was retrieved from a study of blood T cells in healthy people across ages. A J-beta primer mix and a sample-barcoded 5' primer were used in a second PCR of roughly 6 to 11 cycles. A single record per CDR3 protein comes from TCRdb applying MiXCR to the 5' RACE reads. Here the sample spans some 1,800,000 distinct CDR3 sequences, roughly two fifths being singletons. The sample holds a few counts of this clonotype. Its specificity is unknown. Germline CDR1 MNHEY, CDR2 SVGAGI. The CDR3 has 14 amino acids. V was pared by 6 bases and J by 4 bases, with 6 bases of the junction left unmatched. The study, taken as a whole, reports: A roughly linear age-dependent decrease characterized TCR beta diversity per million T cells. Diversity figures derived from one million T cells were judged to underestimate the true value. Long-lived donors exceeded aged donors in naive CD4+ cells and diversity.

Sequencing input: blood. This chain links TRBV6-5 with TRBJ2-1; 7 bases align to TRBD1. This receptor was identified in a human donor in good health. CDR3 coding DNA: TGTGCCAGCAGGTACAGGGGTGCTTACAATGAGCAGTTCTTC. Translation: CASRYRGAYNEQFF.